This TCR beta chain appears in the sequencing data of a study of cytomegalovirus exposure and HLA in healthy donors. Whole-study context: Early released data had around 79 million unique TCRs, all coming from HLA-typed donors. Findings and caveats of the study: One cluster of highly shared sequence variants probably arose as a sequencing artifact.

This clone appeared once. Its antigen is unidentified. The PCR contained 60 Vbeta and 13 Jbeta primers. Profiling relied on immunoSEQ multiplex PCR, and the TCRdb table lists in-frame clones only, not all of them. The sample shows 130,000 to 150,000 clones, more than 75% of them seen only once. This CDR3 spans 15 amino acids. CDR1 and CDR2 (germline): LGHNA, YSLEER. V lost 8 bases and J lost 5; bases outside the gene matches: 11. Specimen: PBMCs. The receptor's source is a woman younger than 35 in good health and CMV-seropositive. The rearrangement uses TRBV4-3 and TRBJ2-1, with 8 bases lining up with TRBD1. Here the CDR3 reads CASRLGQGLDNEQFF. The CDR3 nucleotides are TGCGCCAGCCGGCTCGGACAGGGTCTTGACAATGAGCAGTTCTTC.